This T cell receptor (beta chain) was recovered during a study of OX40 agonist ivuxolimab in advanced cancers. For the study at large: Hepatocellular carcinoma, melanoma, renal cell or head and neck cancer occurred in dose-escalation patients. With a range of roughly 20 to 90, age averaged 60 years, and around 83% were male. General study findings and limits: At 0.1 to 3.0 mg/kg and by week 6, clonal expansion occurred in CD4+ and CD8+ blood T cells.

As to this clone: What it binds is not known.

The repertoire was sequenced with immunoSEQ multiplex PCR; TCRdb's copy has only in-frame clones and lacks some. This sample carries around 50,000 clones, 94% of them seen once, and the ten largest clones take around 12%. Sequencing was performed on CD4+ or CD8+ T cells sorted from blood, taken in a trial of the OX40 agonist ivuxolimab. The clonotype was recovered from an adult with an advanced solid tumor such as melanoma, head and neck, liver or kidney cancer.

DNA of the CDR3: TGTGCCACCAGCAGCGGGACAGCCCCTATTCAGCCCCAGCATTTT. As protein: CATSSGTAPIQPQHF. The chain employs TRBV15 and TRBJ1-5; 7 positions match TRBD1. Germline V gives CDR1 LNHNV, CDR2 YYDKDF (reference sequence). This CDR3 is built from 15 residues. V lost 3 bases, J lost 6 bases, and 8 bases stayed unmatched.